Presented here are 29 T cell receptor beta chains from one specimen sequenced in a study of blood T cell repertoires in COVID-19. The assay was immunoSEQ multiplex PCR, and TCRdb's table has in-frame clones only and misses some. The sample comprises fewer than 350,000 clones, 85% of which are singletons, and 2% to 3% rests with the top ten. The sample consisted of PBMCs or T cells enriched from blood (not recorded which). These receptors originate from a woman between 45 and 65 years old who had recovered from COVID-19.

V gene TRBV3-1 (or the pseudogene TRBV3-2) combines with J gene TRBJ2-3; D may be TRBD2 (7 bases). V was cut by 1 base and J by 2 bases, with 10 bases left in between. CDR1 and CDR2 (germline): LGHDT, YNNKEL (reference sequence). This CDR3 region has 15 residues. CDR3 amino acids: CASSQGGGLTDTQYF. In DNA, the CDR3 is TGTGCCAGCAGCCAAGGGGGGGGGCTCACAGATACGCAGTATTTT.

The chain has TRBV5-1 and TRBJ1-2, with 8 bases matching TRBD1. The V gene end was trimmed by 0 bases and the J gene end by 4 bases; junction bases not matched to a gene: 5. The CDR3 is 15 amino acids. Germline V CDR1 and CDR2: SGHRS, YFSETQ. Here the CDR3 DNA reads TGCGCCAGCAGCTTGGCAGGGGGCGCTGGCTATGGCTACACCTTC. Encoded protein: CASSLAGGAGYGYTF.

The DNA of the CDR3 is TGTGCCAGCAGCTTTGAACTAGCGGGAAACGAGCAGTACTTC. The encoded protein is CASSFELAGNEQYF. This chain uses TRBV7-9 with TRBJ2-7, with 10 bases identical to TRBD2. Germline V lookup: CDR1 SEHNR, CDR2 FQNEAQ (reference sequence). Trimming removed 3 bases from V and 5 bases from J; junction bases left unmatched: 4. The CDR3 length is 14 residues.

As to this clone: This sample also contains other DNA sequences that code for the same CDR3. V gene TRBV7-2 combines with J gene TRBJ1-5, with 9 bases fitting TRBD1. The CDR3 totals 14 residues. Germline assignment: CDR1 SGHTA and CDR2 FQGNSA. Unmatched junction bases numbered 4, after V lost 5 bases and J lost 5 bases. CDR3: CASSPDRGHQPQHF. CDR3 in DNA: TGTGCCAGCAGCCCGGACAGGGGCCATCAGCCCCAGCATTTT.

The chain uses TRBV28 and TRBJ2-7, with 7 bases matching TRBD1. With 5 bases clipped from V and 2 bases from J, the junction kept 6 bases outside the gene matches. CDR1 is MDHEN and CDR2 is SYDVKM in the germline V gene. The length of the CDR3 is 14 residues. The CDR3 sequence: CASSVRDRAYEQYF. CDR3 sequence (DNA): TGTGCCAGCAGTGTACGGGACAGAGCCTACGAGCAGTACTTC.

The genes are TRBV27 and TRBJ1-2; 8 nucleotides align to TRBD1. The CDR3 contains 13 residues. In germline, CDR1 is MNHEY, CDR2 SMNVEV (reference sequence). Trimming took 7 bases from V and 4 from J; bases not matched to a gene: 5. CDR3 amino acids: CASTDRVGYGYTF. The DNA for the CDR3 is TGTGCCAGCACGGACAGGGTGGGCTATGGCTACACCTTC.

The rearrangement uses TRBV5-1 and TRBJ2-1; D is possibly TRBD2 (5 bases). The CDR3 length is 13 residues. Trimming took 1 base from V and 7 from J, leaving 9 bases between them. Per germline, CDR1 SGHRS and CDR2 YFSETQ. DNA for the CDR3: TGCGCCAGCAGCTTGAGAGGCGGGAATGAGCAGTTCTTC. This codes for CASSLRGGNEQFF.

The rearrangement links TRBV4-1 to TRBJ1-2, with D unclear. V lost 3 bases to trimming and J lost 4 bases, with 12 bases between them. The CDR3 has 14 amino acids. Germline CDR1 and CDR2: MGHRA and YSYEKL. CDR3 coding DNA: TGCGCCAGCAGCCAGTTAGACAAATCCTATGGCTACACCTTC. Translation gives CASSQLDKSYGYTF.

Only one count was recorded for this clone. The chain uses TRBV28 and TRBJ1-5; tentatively, D is TRBD1 (5 bases). The germline V gene has CDR1 MDHEN and CDR2 SYDVKM. The CDR3 is 17 amino acids. With 5 bases removed from V and 2 bases from J, the gap between germline ends came to 19 bases. CDR3 nucleotides: TGTGCCAGCAGTCCCCTCTGGGGCCTAGGTGGCAATCAGCCCCAGCATTTT. Protein sequence: CASSPLWGLGGNQPQHF.

The V and J genes are TRBV19 and TRBJ1-1, with 11 nucleotides matching TRBD1. Germline CDR1 reads LNHDA; CDR2 reads SQIVND (reference sequence). V shed 5 bases, J shed 4 bases, and the junction held 12 bases outside the gene matches. This CDR3 contains 17 residues. The CDR3 DNA sequence: TGTGCCAGTAGTGTTGGGACAGGGGGTTTGGGGGGCACTGAAGCTTTCTTT. This encodes CASSVGTGGLGGTEAFF.

This clone was observed once. A read error may be the cause here, since a much bigger clone is one base away. Other nucleotide sequences from this sample produce the same CDR3. This chain joins TRBV5-1 and TRBJ1-5; D may be TRBD1 (5 bases). The CDR3 is 13 amino acids. CDR1 and CDR2 (germline): SGHRS, YFSETQ. The CDR3 DNA reads as TGTGCCAGCAGAGGGGATAGCAATCAGCCCCAGCATTTT. Translated, it gives CASRGDSNQPQHF.

The gene calls are TRBV27 and TRBJ1-2; 10 bases are a match to TRBD1. CDR1 and CDR2 (germline): MNHEY, SMNVEV (reference sequence). The CDR3 loop spans 16 amino acids. Trimming took 8 bases from V and 4 from J; bases not matched to a gene: 13. The CDR3 loop is CASVGTGALRSYGYTF. In DNA, the CDR3 is TGTGCCAGCGTTGGGACAGGGGCCCTCCGGAGCTATGGCTACACCTTC.

This chain uses TRBV19 with TRBJ2-2; TRBD1 might be the D (6 bases). Per the germline V gene, CDR1 is LNHDA and CDR2 is SQIVND (reference sequence). CDR3 length: 14 amino acids. With 10 bases removed from V and 2 bases from J, the gap between germline ends came to 14 bases. CDR3 protein: CATKDRVNTGELFF. As DNA, the CDR3 is TGTGCCACCAAGGACAGAGTCAACACCGGGGAGCTGTTTTTT. Full variable domain (rest looked up from reference TRBV19 and TRBJ2-2): DGGITQSPKYLFRKEGQNVTLSCEQNLNHDAMYWYRQDPGQGLRLIYYSQIVNDFQKGDIAEGYSVSREKKESFPLTVTSAQKNPTAFYLCATKDRVNTGELFFGEGSRLTVL.

This clone is a singleton in its sample. The chain employs TRBV9 and TRBJ2-1; tentative D call: TRBD2 (5 bases). The ends were cut back, 3 bases at V and 6 bases at J, with 13 bases in the middle. This CDR3 is built from 14 residues. Per the germline V gene, CDR1 is SGDLS and CDR2 is YYNGEE. The CDR3 here is CASSGPLRANEQFF. The CDR3 DNA reads as TGTGCCAGCAGCGGACCTTTGCGGGCCAATGAGCAGTTCTTC.

The chain joins TRBV4-2 to TRBJ1-2, with a tentative D call TRBD1 (5 bases). The CDR3 is 13 amino acids. From germline, CDR1 is LGHNA and CDR2 YNFKEQ. Trimming stripped 2 bases from V and 4 bases from J, with 8 bases between. The DNA of the CDR3 is TGTGCCAGCAGCCAACAGGGAAGCTATGGCTACACCTTC. Encoded protein: CASSQQGSYGYTF.

This clone was observed once. In DNA form, the CDR3 reads TGTGCCAGCAGGCAAGGGGAGGGTCAGCCCCAGCATTTT. Its translation: CASRQGEGQPQHF. V is TRBV6-1 and J is TRBJ1-5, with a tentative D call TRBD1 (5 bases). The CDR3 is 13 amino acids. CDR1 is MNHNS, CDR2 SASEGT, per germline. Deletions cut 6 bases from V and 6 bases from J, with 12 bases between.

The chain couples TRBV6-1 to TRBJ2-3, with D possibly being TRBD2 (5 bases). With 4 bases removed from V and 1 base from J, the gap between germline ends came to 15 bases. The CDR3 consists of 16 residues. Germline CDR1 is MNHNS and CDR2 is SASEGT. DNA for the CDR3: TGTGCCAGCAGTGGGATCAGCGGACGGGGCACAGATACGCAGTATTTT. Protein: CASSGISGRGTDTQYF.

A few counts support this clone. The chain joins TRBV7-9 to TRBJ1-1; the match to TRBD1 covers 8 bases. CDR1 and CDR2 (germline): SEHNR, FQNEAQ (reference sequence). The CDR3 has 16 amino acids. Trimming at V came to 5 bases and at J to 0 bases, leaving 8 bases not matched to a gene. The CDR3 sequence is CASSPDRGPLNTEAFF. The CDR3 nucleotides are TGTGCCAGCAGCCCCGACAGGGGACCTCTGAACACTGAAGCTTTCTTT.

V usage is TRBV14 and J usage is TRBJ1-2, with 7 bases identical to TRBD1. Germline CDR1 and CDR2: SGHDN and FVKESK. This CDR3 has 14 amino acids. J lost 7 bases, V lost 4 bases, and 9 bases had no gene match. DNA of the CDR3: TGTGCCAGCAGCCCGGAGGGGGCATTAGGTGGCTACACCTTC. This encodes CASSPEGALGGYTF.

The CDR3 DNA follows: TGTGCCTGGACCGCACGGACAGGGAACTACGAGCAGTACTTC. It specifies CAWTARTGNYEQYF. The chain carries TRBV30 and TRBJ2-7, with 8 bases lining up with TRBD1. The CDR3 has 14 residues. The germline CDR1 and CDR2 sequences are GTSNPN and SVGIG (reference sequence). Trimming cost V 4 bases and J 3 bases; bases outside gene matches: 8. The variable domain in full, completed from reference TRBV30 and TRBJ2-7, reads SQTIHQWPATLVQPVGSPLSLECTVEGTSNPNLYWYRQAAGRGLQLLFYSVGIGQISSEVPQNLSASRPQDRQFILSSKKLLLSDSGFYLCAWTARTGNYEQYFGPGTRLTVT.

The chain links TRBV5-6 to TRBJ1-2; D possibly corresponds to TRBD1 (6 bases). V lost 4 bases and J lost 4, with 11 bases in between. The V gene's germline CDR1 is SGHDT and CDR2 YYEEEE. The CDR3 spans 13 residues. Here the CDR3 reads CASSPGEGYGYTF. The CDR3 DNA follows: TGTGCCAGCAGCCCAGGGGAGGGCTATGGCTACACCTTC.

The V and J genes are TRBV11-2 and TRBJ1-1, with D maybe TRBD1 (6 bases). The CDR3 totals 16 residues. Trimming pared 4 bases from V and 0 bases from J, leaving 15 bases between. Germline V gene data show CDR1 as SGHAT and CDR2 as FQNNGV. DNA for the CDR3: TGTGCCAGCAGCTCAGGGGATGGGGCTGTGAACACTGAAGCTTTCTTT. It is translated as CASSSGDGAVNTEAFF.

This sequence joins TRBV21-1 and TRBJ2-7; the table's D call TRBD1 went unverified against the DNA. TRBV21-1 constitutes a pseudogene. This CDR3 spans 15 amino acids. The CDR3 spells CASSKVPGPLYEQYF. In DNA form, the CDR3 reads TGTGCCAGCAGCAAAGTTCCAGGGCCCTTATACGAGCAGTACTTC.

V usage is TRBV5-1 and J usage is TRBJ2-5; TRBD2 matches 8 bases. The CDR3 extends over 14 amino acids. Germline CDR1 reads SGHRS; CDR2 reads YFSETQ. The V and J ends lost 3 bases and 5 bases, in that order; junction bases with no gene match: 6. The CDR3 coding sequence is TGCGCCAGCAGCTCATCGACGGGAGGGGAGACCCAGTACTTC. Its translation is CASSSSTGGETQYF.

The chain is built from TRBV27 and TRBJ2-5; 8 nucleotides align to TRBD1. CDR1 and CDR2 (germline): MNHEY, SMNVEV (reference sequence). V lost 2 bases, J lost 7 bases, and 9 bases stayed unmatched. The CDR3 loop spans 15 amino acids. The CDR3 here is CASSLVGTGERTQYF. The CDR3 DNA sequence: TGTGCCAGCAGTTTAGTTGGGACAGGCGAAAGGACCCAGTACTTC.

This clone appeared a single time. This chain joins TRBV7-2 and TRBJ2-2; 8 positions agree with TRBD2. V was pared by 4 bases and J by 3 bases, with 1 base of the junction left unmatched. The length of the CDR3 is 14 residues. Looked up from germline, CDR1 is SGHTA and CDR2 is FQGNSA. CDR3: CASSSGGDTGELFF. CDR3 nucleotides: TGTGCCAGCAGCTCCGGGGGGGACACCGGGGAGCTGTTTTTT.

V gene TRBV19 combines with J gene TRBJ1-1; tentative D call: TRBD1 (5 bases). Germline assignment: CDR1 LNHDA and CDR2 SQIVND (reference sequence). Trimming left V 5 bases short and J 5 bases short, with 12 bases between. The CDR3 covers 13 residues. The DNA for the CDR3 is TGTGCCAGTAGTTTACAACAGGAGACTGAAGCTTTCTTT. Its protein product is CASSLQQETEAFF.

On this clone itself: The sample carries other DNA sequences with the same CDR3. The chain links TRBV7-8 to TRBJ1-2; weak D call: TRBD1 (5 bases). The length of the CDR3 is 13 residues. Germline assignment: CDR1 SGHVS and CDR2 FQNEAQ. Trimming left V 5 bases short and J 2 bases short, with 9 bases between. The CDR3 here is CASSPTVNYGYTF. In DNA form, the CDR3 reads TGTGCCAGCAGCCCGACAGTAAACTATGGCTACACCTTC.

V and J are TRBV6-5 and TRBJ2-7; 8 nucleotides line up with TRBD2. V lost 6 bases and J lost 5; bases outside the gene matches: 12. Germline-derived CDR1 and CDR2 are MNHEY and SVGAGI. This CDR3 is built from 15 residues. In DNA form, the CDR3 reads TGTGCCAGCAGGCGTAGCGGGATAGGAACCCACGAGCAGTACTTC. It specifies CASRRSGIGTHEQYF.